This is a list of T cell receptor beta chains from one sample in a study of cytomegalovirus exposure and HLA in healthy donors. Sequencing was performed with immunoSEQ multiplex PCR; in TCRdb, only in-frame clones are kept and a portion is missing. Of some 200,000 clones listed, around 64% are singletons. The sequenced sample was PBMCs. Every receptor here comes from a man in his forties in good health and CMV-seropositive. CDR3s include the opening cysteine and the closing phenylalanine or tryptophan. Fields, in order: J gene, clone size, D gene, V gene, CDR3 DNA, CDR3 protein. D genes are given only for firm matches. The listing skips clone size in some rows; elsewhere it reads once, few, many or a size class.

j_gene: TRBJ1-1
abundance: -
d_gene: TRBD1
v_gene: TRBV9
CDR3nt: TGTGCCAGCAGCCAGATGACAGGGGGCTCGGAAGCTTTCTTT
CDR3aa: CASSQMTGGSEAFF

j_gene: TRBJ2-3
abundance: -
d_gene: TRBD1
v_gene: TRBV29-1
CDR3nt: TGCAGCGTGGGGGACAGGGTGGGAGATACGCAGTATTTT
CDR3aa: CSVGDRVGDTQYF

j_gene: TRBJ2-2
abundance: -
d_gene: -
v_gene: TRBV27
CDR3nt: TGTGCCAGCAGTTATCTACAGGGAGGGGCCGGGGAGCTGTTTTTT
CDR3aa: CASSYLQGGAGELFF

j_gene: TRBJ1-1
abundance: -
d_gene: -
v_gene: TRBV28
CDR3nt: TGTGCCAGCAGTCGAGGCACAGGGTTTCGGATGGAAGCTTTCTTT
CDR3aa: CASSRGTGFRMEAFF

j_gene: TRBJ1-1
abundance: -
d_gene: -
v_gene: TRBV5-1
CDR3nt: TGCGCCAGCAGCACCTACCGTTTGAACACTGAAGCTTTCTTT
CDR3aa: CASSTYRLNTEAFF

j_gene: TRBJ1-6
abundance: -
d_gene: -
v_gene: TRBV10-3
CDR3nt: TGTGCCATCAGTGAGTCGAGAGGCAGGGATAATTCACCCCTCCACTTT
CDR3aa: CAISESRGRDNSPLHF

j_gene: TRBJ1-4
abundance: -
d_gene: -
v_gene: TRBV4-1
CDR3nt: TGCGCCAGCAGCCAGGGGGGTTGGATCGCAACTAATGAAAAACTGTTTTTT
CDR3aa: CASSQGGWIATNEKLFF

j_gene: TRBJ2-5
abundance: -
d_gene: TRBD1
v_gene: TRBV5-4
CDR3nt: TGTGCCAGCAGCCTCTCCCGAGGGACAGCGGTGCTGACCCAGTACTTC
CDR3aa: CASSLSRGTAVLTQYF

j_gene: TRBJ2-5
abundance: -
d_gene: TRBD2
v_gene: TRBV7-8
CDR3nt: TGTGCCAGCAGCTTAGAGCGGGGGGGCCGAGAGACCCAGTACTTC
CDR3aa: CASSLERGGRETQYF

j_gene: TRBJ2-3
abundance: -
d_gene: -
v_gene: TRBV5-1
CDR3nt: TGCGCCAGCAGCTTGGGCCTGGCTAGCCACCGCACAGATACGCAGTATTTT
CDR3aa: CASSLGLASHRTDTQYF

j_gene: TRBJ1-1
abundance: -
d_gene: -
v_gene: TRBV5-1
CDR3nt: TGCGCCAGCAGCCTGGGGCCCAGGGCTGAAGCTTTCTTT
CDR3aa: CASSLGPRAEAFF

j_gene: TRBJ1-4
abundance: -
d_gene: TRBD1
v_gene: TRBV5-1
CDR3nt: TGCGCCAGCAGCTTGGGTGGACAGGGACTTCGAAAACTGTTTTTT
CDR3aa: CASSLGGQGLRKLFF

j_gene: TRBJ1-2
abundance: -
d_gene: -
v_gene: TRBV25-1
CDR3nt: TGTGCCAGCAGTGGGGCAGAGAACAGAGTCTATGGCTACACCTTC
CDR3aa: CASSGAENRVYGYTF

j_gene: TRBJ2-2
abundance: -
d_gene: TRBD1
v_gene: TRBV18
CDR3nt: TGTGCCAGCTCACGTGGGACAGACACCGGGGAGCTGTTTTTT
CDR3aa: CASSRGTDTGELFF

j_gene: TRBJ1-1
abundance: -
d_gene: -
v_gene: TRBV10-2
CDR3nt: TGCGCCAGCAGCTCTACAGTGAACACTGAAGCTTTCTTT
CDR3aa: CASSSTVNTEAFF

j_gene: TRBJ2-1
abundance: once
d_gene: TRBD1
v_gene: TRBV27
CDR3nt: TGTGCCAGCAGCCAAGACAGGGACTCCTACAATGAGCAGTTCTTC
CDR3aa: CASSQDRDSYNEQFF

j_gene: TRBJ2-1
abundance: few
d_gene: TRBD2
v_gene: TRBV7-9
CDR3nt: TGTGCCAGCAGCCTCAATACCGGGGGACTAGGGCAGTTCTTC
CDR3aa: CASSLNTGGLGQFF

j_gene: TRBJ2-1
abundance: -
d_gene: -
v_gene: TRBV6-5
CDR3nt: TGTGCCAGCAGTTACTCGGGACATTTTGAGCAGTTCTTC
CDR3aa: CASSYSGHFEQFF

j_gene: TRBJ2-3
abundance: -
d_gene: -
v_gene: TRBV11-2
CDR3nt: TGTGCCAGCAGCGCATACCGCGGGATGGGAAGCACAGATACGCAGTATTTT
CDR3aa: CASSAYRGMGSTDTQYF

j_gene: TRBJ1-1
abundance: -
d_gene: TRBD1
v_gene: TRBV4-2
CDR3nt: TGTGCCAGCAGCTCTCTGACAGGGAGAAGGGACACTGAAGCTTTCTTT
CDR3aa: CASSSLTGRRDTEAFF

j_gene: TRBJ2-3
abundance: once
d_gene: TRBD2
v_gene: TRBV5-1
CDR3nt: TGCGCCAGCAGACCCGGGACTAGAAGTGGCTTTACAGATACGCAGTATTTT
CDR3aa: CASRPGTRSGFTDTQYF

j_gene: TRBJ1-4
abundance: -
d_gene: -
v_gene: TRBV9
CDR3nt: TGTGCCAGCAGCGTAGTGGGGGCGGCTAATGAAAAACTGTTTTTT
CDR3aa: CASSVVGAANEKLFF

j_gene: TRBJ1-2
abundance: -
d_gene: -
v_gene: TRBV5-6
CDR3nt: TGTGCCAGCAGCTCCCAGGGTTCCTATGGCTACACCTTC
CDR3aa: CASSSQGSYGYTF

j_gene: TRBJ2-1
abundance: few
d_gene: -
v_gene: TRBV5-4
CDR3nt: TGTGCCAGCAGCCCTAGCTACTACAATGAGCAGTTCTTC
CDR3aa: CASSPSYYNEQFF

j_gene: TRBJ2-3
abundance: -
d_gene: TRBD2
v_gene: TRBV5-4
CDR3nt: TGTGCCAGCACCCAGCGGGGGGCAGATACGCAGTATTTT
CDR3aa: CASTQRGADTQYF

j_gene: TRBJ2-7
abundance: few
d_gene: -
v_gene: TRBV28
CDR3nt: TGTGCCAGCAGTTCTTCCTTCTACGAGCAGTACTTC
CDR3aa: CASSSSFYEQYF

j_gene: TRBJ1-1
abundance: few
d_gene: -
v_gene: TRBV7-3
CDR3nt: TGTGCCAGCAGCTTACAGGGGCAGGGCACTGAAGCTTTCTTT
CDR3aa: CASSLQGQGTEAFF

j_gene: TRBJ2-1
abundance: -
d_gene: TRBD2
v_gene: TRBV19
CDR3nt: TGTGCCAGTAGTATGAGCGGGGGGAGGTACAATGAGCAGTTCTTC
CDR3aa: CASSMSGGRYNEQFF

j_gene: TRBJ1-1
abundance: -
d_gene: TRBD1
v_gene: TRBV2
CDR3nt: TGTGCCAGCACGGACAGGGGTTACACTGAAGCTTTCTTT
CDR3aa: CASTDRGYTEAFF

j_gene: TRBJ2-1
abundance: few
d_gene: -
v_gene: TRBV21-1
CDR3nt: TGTGCCAGCAGCGCAAGGTGGGCTAGCGGGGGGGCCTCTGAGCAGTTCTTC
CDR3aa: CASSARWASGGASEQFF

j_gene: TRBJ1-2
abundance: -
d_gene: -
v_gene: TRBV19
CDR3nt: TGTGCCAGTAGTATAGATCGTAGGGGCCTTAGCGGCTACACCTTC
CDR3aa: CASSIDRRGLSGYTF

j_gene: TRBJ2-7
abundance: few
d_gene: -
v_gene: TRBV5-1
CDR3nt: TGCGCCAGCAGCTTGGACCCCTCCCGAGGGACCTACGAGCAGTACTTC
CDR3aa: CASSLDPSRGTYEQYF

j_gene: TRBJ1-4
abundance: -
d_gene: -
v_gene: TRBV10-3
CDR3nt: TGTGCCATCAGTGAGGCTAACAGGGTTGGTAATGAAAAACTGTTTTTT
CDR3aa: CAISEANRVGNEKLFF

j_gene: TRBJ1-2
abundance: -
d_gene: TRBD1
v_gene: TRBV6-4
CDR3nt: TGTGCCAGCAGAATTGGGACAGGGGGCGGCTATGGCTACACCTTC
CDR3aa: CASRIGTGGGYGYTF

j_gene: TRBJ2-3
abundance: -
d_gene: TRBD2
v_gene: TRBV2
CDR3nt: TGTGCCAGCAGTGTCGGGACTAGCGGGGGGACAGATACGCAGTATTTT
CDR3aa: CASSVGTSGGTDTQYF

j_gene: TRBJ1-6
abundance: few
d_gene: -
v_gene: TRBV21-1
CDR3nt: TGTGCCAGCAGCCCCCAGGGACAGGGGGCGATACGTAATTCACCCCTCCACTTT
CDR3aa: CASSPQGQGAIRNSPLHF

j_gene: TRBJ1-5
abundance: -
d_gene: -
v_gene: TRBV11-1
CDR3nt: TGTGCCAGCAGCTCGGACAGAACCAATCAGCCCCAGCATTTT
CDR3aa: CASSSDRTNQPQHF

j_gene: TRBJ2-7
abundance: -
d_gene: TRBD1
v_gene: TRBV29-1
CDR3nt: TGCAGCGCTCGGACAGGGAGCTCCTACGAGCAGTACTTC
CDR3aa: CSARTGSSYEQYF

j_gene: TRBJ1-5
abundance: -
d_gene: -
v_gene: TRBV2
CDR3nt: TGTGCCAGCAGTGGGGGGGTCAGCAATCAGCCCCAGCATTTT
CDR3aa: CASSGGVSNQPQHF

j_gene: TRBJ1-1
abundance: -
d_gene: TRBD1
v_gene: TRBV5-1
CDR3nt: TGCGCCAGCAGCTTGCCAGGGGGGAACACTGAAGCTTTCTTT
CDR3aa: CASSLPGGNTEAFF

j_gene: TRBJ1-6
abundance: few
d_gene: -
v_gene: TRBV5-5
CDR3nt: TGTGCCAGCAGCCAACCCGGCGGTAGTAATTCACCCCTCCACTTT
CDR3aa: CASSQPGGSNSPLHF

j_gene: TRBJ2-2
abundance: -
d_gene: TRBD1
v_gene: TRBV5-1
CDR3nt: TGCGCCAGCACAGGGGGTGGAGACACCGGGGAGCTGTTTTTT
CDR3aa: CASTGGGDTGELFF

j_gene: TRBJ1-2
abundance: -
d_gene: -
v_gene: TRBV21-1
CDR3nt: TGTGCCAGCAGCAATCGACAGGTGCGGGATGGCTACACCTTC
CDR3aa: CASSNRQVRDGYTF

j_gene: TRBJ1-1
abundance: -
d_gene: TRBD1
v_gene: TRBV7-9
CDR3nt: TGTGCCAGCAGCCCATTTCAGGGGGCGGACACTGAAGCTTTCTTT
CDR3aa: CASSPFQGADTEAFF

j_gene: TRBJ1-2
abundance: -
d_gene: TRBD1
v_gene: TRBV10-2
CDR3nt: TGCGCCAGCAGTGGGGACAGGGGTTCTACGGGCTACACCTTC
CDR3aa: CASSGDRGSTGYTF

j_gene: TRBJ1-5
abundance: once
d_gene: -
v_gene: TRBV7-2
CDR3nt: TGTGCCAGCAGCCGGACAGTCAATCAGCCCCAGCATTTT
CDR3aa: CASSRTVNQPQHF

j_gene: TRBJ1-6
abundance: -
d_gene: TRBD1
v_gene: TRBV2
CDR3nt: TGTGCCAGCAGTGCGGACAGGGGGCTCTATAATTCACCCCTCCACTTT
CDR3aa: CASSADRGLYNSPLHF

j_gene: TRBJ1-1
abundance: few
d_gene: -
v_gene: TRBV5-1
CDR3nt: TGCGCCAGCAGCTTGAACAGGGAAAGGCGGGACACTGAAGCTTTCTTT
CDR3aa: CASSLNRERRDTEAFF

j_gene: TRBJ1-1
abundance: -
d_gene: -
v_gene: TRBV5-4
CDR3nt: TGTGCCAGCAGCTCGGACATACTTGGGACTGAAGCTTTCTTT
CDR3aa: CASSSDILGTEAFF

j_gene: TRBJ1-1
abundance: -
d_gene: -
v_gene: TRBV4-1
CDR3nt: TGCGCCAGCAGCCAAGCAAGAGTTAAGAACACTGAAGCTTTCTTT
CDR3aa: CASSQARVKNTEAFF

j_gene: TRBJ1-5
abundance: -
d_gene: -
v_gene: TRBV9
CDR3nt: TGTGCCAGCAGCGTTGGCGGTTCGAATCAGCCCCAGCATTTT
CDR3aa: CASSVGGSNQPQHF

j_gene: TRBJ2-5
abundance: -
d_gene: -
v_gene: TRBV2
CDR3nt: TGTGCCACCAAGAGGAGGGGCTGGGGAGAGACCCAGTACTTC
CDR3aa: CATKRRGWGETQYF

j_gene: TRBJ1-2
abundance: -
d_gene: -
v_gene: TRBV5-1
CDR3nt: TGCGCCAGCAGCTTGTACGACCTGCTAAGGAGCACCTTC
CDR3aa: CASSLYDLLRSTF

j_gene: TRBJ1-6
abundance: -
d_gene: -
v_gene: TRBV28
CDR3nt: TGTGCCAGCACTCGCGCAGGGGACGGTTCACCCCTCCACTTT
CDR3aa: CASTRAGDGSPLHF

j_gene: TRBJ2-7
abundance: -
d_gene: TRBD1
v_gene: TRBV5-1
CDR3nt: TGCGCCAGCAGCTTGGGAGGGACAGGAAACGAGCAGTACTTC
CDR3aa: CASSLGGTGNEQYF